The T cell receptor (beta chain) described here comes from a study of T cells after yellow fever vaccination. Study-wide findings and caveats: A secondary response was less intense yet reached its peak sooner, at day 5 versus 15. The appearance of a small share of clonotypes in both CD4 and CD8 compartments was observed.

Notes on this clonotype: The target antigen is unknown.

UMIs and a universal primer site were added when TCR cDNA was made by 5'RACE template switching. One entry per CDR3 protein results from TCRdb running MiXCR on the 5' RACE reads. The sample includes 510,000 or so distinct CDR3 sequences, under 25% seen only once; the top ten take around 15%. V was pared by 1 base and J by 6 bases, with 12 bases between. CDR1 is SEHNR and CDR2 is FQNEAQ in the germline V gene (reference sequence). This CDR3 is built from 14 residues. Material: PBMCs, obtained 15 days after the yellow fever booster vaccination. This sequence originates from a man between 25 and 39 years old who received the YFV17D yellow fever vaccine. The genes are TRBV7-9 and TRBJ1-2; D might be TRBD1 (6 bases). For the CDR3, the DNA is TGTGCCAGCAGCTTAGGGCCAGGGGAAGATGGCTACACCTTC. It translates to CASSLGPGEDGYTF.